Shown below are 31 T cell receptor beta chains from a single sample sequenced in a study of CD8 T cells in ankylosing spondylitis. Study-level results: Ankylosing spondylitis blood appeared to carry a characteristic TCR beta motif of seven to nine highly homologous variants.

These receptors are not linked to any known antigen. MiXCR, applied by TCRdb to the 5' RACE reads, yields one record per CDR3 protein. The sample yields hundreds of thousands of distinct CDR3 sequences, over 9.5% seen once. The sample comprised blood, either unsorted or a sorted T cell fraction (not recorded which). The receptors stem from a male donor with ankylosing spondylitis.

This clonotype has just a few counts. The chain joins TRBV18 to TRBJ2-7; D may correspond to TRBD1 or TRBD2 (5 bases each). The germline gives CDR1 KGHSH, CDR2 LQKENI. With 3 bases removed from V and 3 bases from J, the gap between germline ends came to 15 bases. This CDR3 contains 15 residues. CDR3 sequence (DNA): TGTGCCAGCTCACCCCGGAACCGGGACCGCTACGAGCAGTACGTC. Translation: CASSPRNRDRYEQYV.

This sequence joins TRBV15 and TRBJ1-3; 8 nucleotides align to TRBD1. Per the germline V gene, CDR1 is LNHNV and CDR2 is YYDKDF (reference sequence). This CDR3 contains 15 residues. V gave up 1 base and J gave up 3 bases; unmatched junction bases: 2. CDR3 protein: CATSRGQGNGNTIYF. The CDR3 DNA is TGTGCCACCAGCAGAGGACAGGGGAATGGAAACACCATATATTTT.

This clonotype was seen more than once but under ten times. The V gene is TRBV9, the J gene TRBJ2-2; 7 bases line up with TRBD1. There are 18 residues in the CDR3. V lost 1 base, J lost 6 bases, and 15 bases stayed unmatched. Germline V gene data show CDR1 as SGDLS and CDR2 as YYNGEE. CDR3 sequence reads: CASSVNLIQGFSPGELFF. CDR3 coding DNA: TGTGCCAGCAGCGTAAACCTAATACAGGGGTTTTCCCCCGGGGAGCTGTTTTTT. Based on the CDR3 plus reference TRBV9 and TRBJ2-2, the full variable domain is DSGVTQTPKHLITATGQRVTLRCSPRSGDLSVYWYQQSLDQGLQFLIQYYNGEERAKGNILERFSAQQFPDLHSELNLSSLELGDSALYFCASSVNLIQGFSPGELFFGEGSRLTVL.

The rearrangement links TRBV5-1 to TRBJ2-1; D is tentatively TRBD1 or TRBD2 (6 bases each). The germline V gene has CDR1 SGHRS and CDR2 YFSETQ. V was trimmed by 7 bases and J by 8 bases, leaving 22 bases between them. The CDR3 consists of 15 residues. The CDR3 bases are TGCGCCAGCTCACTTTGGAGGGCAGGGGAGGATGAGCAGTTCTTC. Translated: CASSLWRAGEDEQFF.

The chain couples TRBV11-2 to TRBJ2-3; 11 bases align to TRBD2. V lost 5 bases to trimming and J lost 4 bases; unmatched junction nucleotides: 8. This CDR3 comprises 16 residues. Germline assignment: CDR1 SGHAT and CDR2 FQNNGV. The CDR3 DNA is TGTGCCAGCAGCCTTAATAGCGGGAGGGCCGCAGATACGCAGTATTTT. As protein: CASSLNSGRAADTQYF.

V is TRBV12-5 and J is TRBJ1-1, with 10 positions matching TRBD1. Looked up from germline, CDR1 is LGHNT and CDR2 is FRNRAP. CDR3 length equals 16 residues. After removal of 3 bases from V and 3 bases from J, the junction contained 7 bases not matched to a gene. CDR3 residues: CASGLTIGTGDTEAFF. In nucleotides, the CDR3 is TGTGCTAGTGGTTTAACCATCGGGACAGGGGACACTGAAGCTTTCTTT.

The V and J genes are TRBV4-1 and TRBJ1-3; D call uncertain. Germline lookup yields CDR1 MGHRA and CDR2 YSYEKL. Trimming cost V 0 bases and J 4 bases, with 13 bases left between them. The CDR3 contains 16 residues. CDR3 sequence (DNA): TGCGCCAGCAGCCAAGATCCACCGGGCTTAGGAAACACCATATATTTT. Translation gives CASSQDPPGLGNTIYF.

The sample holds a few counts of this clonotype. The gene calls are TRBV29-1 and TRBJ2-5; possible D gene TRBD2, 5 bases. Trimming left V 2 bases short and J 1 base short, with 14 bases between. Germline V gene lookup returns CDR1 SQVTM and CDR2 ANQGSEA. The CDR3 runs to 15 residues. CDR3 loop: CSVEISETSQETQYF. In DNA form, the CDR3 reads TGCAGCGTTGAAATTAGCGAAACATCCCAAGAGACCCAGTACTTC.

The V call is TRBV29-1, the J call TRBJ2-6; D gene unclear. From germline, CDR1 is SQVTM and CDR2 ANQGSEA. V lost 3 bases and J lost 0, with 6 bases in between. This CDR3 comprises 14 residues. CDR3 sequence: CSVETISGANVLTF. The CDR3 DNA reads TGCAGCGTTGAGACAATCTCTGGGGCCAACGTCCTGACTTTC.

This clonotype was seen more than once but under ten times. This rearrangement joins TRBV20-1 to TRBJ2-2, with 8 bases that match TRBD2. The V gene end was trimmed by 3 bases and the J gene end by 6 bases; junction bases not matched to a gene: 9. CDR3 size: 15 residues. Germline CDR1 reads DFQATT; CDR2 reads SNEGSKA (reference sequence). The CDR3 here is CSASAPGLASGELFF. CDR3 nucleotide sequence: TGCAGTGCTAGTGCGCCCGGACTAGCCTCCGGGGAGCTGTTTTTT.

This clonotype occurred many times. The CDR3 loop reads CASSEFLGGRADTQYF. CDR3 nucleotides: TGTGCCAGCAGTGAATTCCTAGGGGGCAGGGCAGATACGCAGTATTTT. The chain is built from TRBV25-1 and TRBJ2-3; 7 bases match TRBD1. The CDR3 runs 16 residues. J was trimmed by 4 bases and V by 1 base; bases with no gene match: 8. Germline values: CDR1 MGHDK, CDR2 SYGVNS. Full variable domain (missing parts from reference TRBV25-1 and TRBJ2-3): EADIYQTPRYLVIGTGKKITLECSQTMGHDKMYWYQQDPGMELHLIHYSYGVNSTEKGDLSSESTVSRIRTEHFPLTLESARPSHTSQYLCASSEFLGGRADTQYFGPGTRLTVL.

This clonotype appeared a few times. This CDR3 is CSVGKGSQETQYF. In DNA form, the CDR3 reads TGCAGCGTTGGCAAGGGCAGCCAAGAGACCCAGTACTTC. The V call is TRBV29-1, the J call TRBJ2-5; D unresolved. V was clipped by 4 bases and J by 1 base, with 10 bases between them. The CDR3 has 13 residues. CDR1 is SQVTM and CDR2 is ANQGSEA in the germline V gene.

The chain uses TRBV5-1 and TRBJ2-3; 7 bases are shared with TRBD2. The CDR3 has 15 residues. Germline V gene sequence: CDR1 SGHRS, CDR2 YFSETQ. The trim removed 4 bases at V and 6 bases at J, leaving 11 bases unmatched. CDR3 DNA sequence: TGCGCCAGCAGCGGTAGCGGGTCTATAGGCGATACGCAGTATTTT. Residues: CASSGSGSIGDTQYF.

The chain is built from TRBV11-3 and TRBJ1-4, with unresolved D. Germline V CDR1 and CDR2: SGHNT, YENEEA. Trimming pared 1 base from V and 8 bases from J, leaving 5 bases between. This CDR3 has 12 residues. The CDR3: CASSLVVEKLFF. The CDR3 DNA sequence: TGTGCCAGCAGCTTAGTGGTGGAAAAACTGTTTTTT.

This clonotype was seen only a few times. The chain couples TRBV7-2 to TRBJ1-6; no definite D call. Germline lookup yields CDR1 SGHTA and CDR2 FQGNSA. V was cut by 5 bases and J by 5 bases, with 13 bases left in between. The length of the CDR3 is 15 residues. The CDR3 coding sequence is TGTGCCAGCAGCCCCAAGGGCGGAGATAATTCACCCCTCCACTTT. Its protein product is CASSPKGGDNSPLHF.

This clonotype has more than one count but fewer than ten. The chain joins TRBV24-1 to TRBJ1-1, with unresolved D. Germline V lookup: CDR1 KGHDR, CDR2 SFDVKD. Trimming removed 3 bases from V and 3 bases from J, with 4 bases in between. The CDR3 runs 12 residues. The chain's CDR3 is CATSDLDTEAFF. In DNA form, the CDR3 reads TGTGCCACCAGTGATCTCGACACTGAAGCTTTCTTT.

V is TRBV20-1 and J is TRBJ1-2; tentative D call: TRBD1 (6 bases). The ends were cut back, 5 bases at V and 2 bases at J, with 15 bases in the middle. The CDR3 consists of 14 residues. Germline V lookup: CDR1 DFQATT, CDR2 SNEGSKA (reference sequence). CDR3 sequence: CSAGQQGFNYGYTF. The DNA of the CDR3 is TGCAGTGCTGGACAGCAAGGTTTCAACTATGGCTACACCTTC.

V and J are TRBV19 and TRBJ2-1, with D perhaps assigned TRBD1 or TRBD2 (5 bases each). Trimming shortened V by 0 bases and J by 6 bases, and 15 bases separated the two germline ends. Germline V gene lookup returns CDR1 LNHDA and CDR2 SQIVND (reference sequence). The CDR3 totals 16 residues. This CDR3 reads CASSIDRGPDGNEQFF. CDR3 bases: TGTGCCAGTAGTATAGATCGGGGCCCCGACGGCAATGAGCAGTTCTTC.

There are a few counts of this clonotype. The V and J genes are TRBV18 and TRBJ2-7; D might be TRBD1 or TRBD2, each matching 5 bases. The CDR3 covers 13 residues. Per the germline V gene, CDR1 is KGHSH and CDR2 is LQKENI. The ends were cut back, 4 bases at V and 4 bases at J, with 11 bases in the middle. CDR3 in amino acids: CASSLRGVYEQYV. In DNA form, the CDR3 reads TGTGCCAGCTCACTAAGGGGAGTTTACGAGCAGTACGTC.

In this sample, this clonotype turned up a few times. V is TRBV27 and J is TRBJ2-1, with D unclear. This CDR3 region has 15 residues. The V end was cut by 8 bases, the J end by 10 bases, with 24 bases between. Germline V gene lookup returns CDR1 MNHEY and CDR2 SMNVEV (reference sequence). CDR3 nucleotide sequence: TGTGCCAGCCTCATGACATGGACCCTCATGGGCGAGCAGTTCTTC. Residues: CASLMTWTLMGEQFF.

DNA of the CDR3: TGTGCCAGCAGCCCCCCGCGGGGGGCAGATTACTACGAGCAGTACTTC. Translating gives CASSPPRGADYYEQYF. The chain employs TRBV7-9 and TRBJ2-7; 8 bases fit TRBD2. The CDR3 is 16 residues long. Germline assignment: CDR1 SEHNR and CDR2 FQNEAQ (reference sequence). The trim removed 5 bases at V and 3 bases at J, leaving 12 bases unmatched.

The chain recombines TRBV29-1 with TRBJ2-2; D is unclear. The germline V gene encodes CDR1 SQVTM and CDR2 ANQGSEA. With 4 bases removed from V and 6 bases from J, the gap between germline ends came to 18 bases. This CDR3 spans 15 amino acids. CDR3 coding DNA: TGCAGCGTTGGGACCGGGTCCCAGGTCGCCGGGGAGCTGTTTTTT. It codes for CSVGTGSQVAGELFF.

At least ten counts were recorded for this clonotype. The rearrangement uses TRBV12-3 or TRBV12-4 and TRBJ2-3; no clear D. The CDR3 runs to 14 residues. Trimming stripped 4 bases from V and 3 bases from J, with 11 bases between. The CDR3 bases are TGTGCCAGCAGTTATCGGCCCCTGACAGATACGCAGTATTTT. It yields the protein CASSYRPLTDTQYF.

CDR3 loop: CASSRRTNYGYTF. In nucleotides, the CDR3 is TGTGCCAGCAGCCGGCGGACTAACTATGGCTACACCTTC. The chain employs TRBV19 and TRBJ1-2; D is undetermined. Trimming shortened V by 9 bases and J by 0 bases, and 11 bases separated the two germline ends. CDR3 length: 13 residues. Looked up from germline, CDR1 is LNHDA and CDR2 is SQIVND (reference sequence).

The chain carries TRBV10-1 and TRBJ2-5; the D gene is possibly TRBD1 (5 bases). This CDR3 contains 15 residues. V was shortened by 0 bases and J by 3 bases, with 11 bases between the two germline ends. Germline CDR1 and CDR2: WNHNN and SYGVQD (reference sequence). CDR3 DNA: TGCGCCAGCAGTGAGTCGGGGATAGGGGAAGAGACCCAGTACTTC. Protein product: CASSESGIGEETQYF.

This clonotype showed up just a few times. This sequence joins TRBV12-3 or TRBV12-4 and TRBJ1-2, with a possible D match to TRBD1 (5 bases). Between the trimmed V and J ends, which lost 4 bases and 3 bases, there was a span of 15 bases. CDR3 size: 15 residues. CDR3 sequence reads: CASSSSSGTDYGYTF. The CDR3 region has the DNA TGTGCCAGCAGTTCGTCATCCGGGACGGACTATGGCTACACCTTC.

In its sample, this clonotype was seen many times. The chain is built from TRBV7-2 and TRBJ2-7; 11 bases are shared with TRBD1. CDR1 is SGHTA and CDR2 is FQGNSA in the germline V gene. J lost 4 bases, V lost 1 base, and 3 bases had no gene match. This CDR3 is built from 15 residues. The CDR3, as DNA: TGTGCCAGCAGCTTAGGCGGGACAGGGGGTTACGAGCAGTACGTC. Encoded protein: CASSLGGTGGYEQYV.

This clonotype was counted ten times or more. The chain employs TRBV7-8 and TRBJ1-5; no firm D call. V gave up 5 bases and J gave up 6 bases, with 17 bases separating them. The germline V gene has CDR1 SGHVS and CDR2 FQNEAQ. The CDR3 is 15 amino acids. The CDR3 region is CASSEGGPIGQPQHF. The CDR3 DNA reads TGTGCCAGCAGCGAGGGTGGGCCCATCGGTCAGCCCCAGCATTTT.

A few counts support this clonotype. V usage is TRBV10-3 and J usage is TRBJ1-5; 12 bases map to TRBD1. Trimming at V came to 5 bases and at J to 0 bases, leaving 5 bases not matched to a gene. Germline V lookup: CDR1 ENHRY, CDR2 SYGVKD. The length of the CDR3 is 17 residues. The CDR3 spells CAISPGQGALSNQPQHF. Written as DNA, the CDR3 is TGTGCCATCAGTCCGGGACAGGGGGCCCTTAGCAATCAGCCCCAGCATTTT.

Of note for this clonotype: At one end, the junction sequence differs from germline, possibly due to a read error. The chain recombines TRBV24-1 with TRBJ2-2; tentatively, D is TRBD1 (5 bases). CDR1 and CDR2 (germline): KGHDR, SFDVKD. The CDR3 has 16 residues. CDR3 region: CATCDLNQGDTGELFF. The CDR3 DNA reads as TGTGCCACCTGTGATTTGAACCAGGGTGACACCGGGGAGCTGTTTTTT.

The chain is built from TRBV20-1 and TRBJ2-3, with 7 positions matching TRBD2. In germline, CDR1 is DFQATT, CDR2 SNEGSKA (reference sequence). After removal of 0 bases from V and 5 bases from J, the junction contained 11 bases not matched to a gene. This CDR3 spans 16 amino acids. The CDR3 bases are TGCAGTGCTAGAGATCCTACTAGCGCGAGGGGAGATACGCAGTATTTT. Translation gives CSARDPTSARGDTQYF.